A single sample is the source of the 27 T cell receptor beta chains below, sequenced in a study of vaccination effects on CD4 cells after COVID-19. CD4+ T cells specific for antigen were expanded with viral peptide pools by the ViraFEST assay before sequencing. Around day 10 of culture, CD4+ T cells were separated out. Participants received two doses of either the BNT162b2 or mRNA-1273 vaccine. No antigens are known for them. Profiled with immunoSEQ multiplex PCR; TCRdb holds only in-frame clones, not every one. The table includes roughly 25,000 clones, 70% to 75% detected once. Source: CD4+ T cells from PBMCs cultured with SARS-CoV-2 spike peptides, taken after COVID-19 vaccination. The origin of the receptors is a human donor who received a COVID-19 vaccine.

The chain links TRBV19 to TRBJ1-5; D is perhaps TRBD1 (6 bases). This CDR3 is built from 15 residues. Trimming cost V 3 bases and J 9 bases, with 18 bases left between them. The germline gives CDR1 LNHDA, CDR2 SQIVND (reference sequence). The CDR3 spells CASSITGATIRPQHF. Here the CDR3 DNA reads TGTGCCAGTAGTATTACGGGGGCCACTATAAGGCCCCAGCATTTT. The variable domain in full, completed from reference TRBV19 and TRBJ1-5, reads DGGITQSPKYLFRKEGQNVTLSCEQNLNHDAMYWYRQDPGQGLRLIYYSQIVNDFQKGDIAEGYSVSREKKESFPLTVTSAQKNPTAFYLCASSITGATIRPQHFGDGTRLSIL.

This clone came up a few times. V usage is TRBV24-1 and J usage is TRBJ2-1; 8 nucleotides match TRBD1. V lost 4 bases, J lost 13 bases, and 5 bases stayed unmatched. Germline V gene lookup returns CDR1 KGHDR and CDR2 SFDVKD. The CDR3 is made up of 12 amino acids. CDR3 sequence reads: CATSDSDRVQFF. The CDR3 bases are TGTGCCACCAGTGACTCGGACAGGGTCCAGTTCTTC.

The J gene is TRBJ1-2, the V gene TRBV10-3; D remains ambiguous. Germline V gives CDR1 ENHRY, CDR2 SYGVKD. The CDR3 extends over 11 amino acids. Trimming took off 3 bases at V and 2 bases at J, with 1 base between the two ends. CDR3 protein: CAISDNYGYTF. The CDR3 DNA follows: TGTGCCATCAGTGACAACTATGGCTACACCTTC.

The chain carries TRBV27 and TRBJ2-7, with 7 positions matching TRBD2. V dropped 6 bases and J dropped 5; count of bases not matched to a gene: 13. CDR1 and CDR2 from the germline V gene are MNHEY and SMNVEV (reference sequence). The CDR3 is 15 amino acids. The CDR3 loop reads CASSFIGGRLDEQYF. CDR3 sequence (DNA): TGTGCCAGCAGCTTCATCGGGGGGAGACTGGACGAGCAGTACTTC.

This chain links TRBV6-5 with TRBJ1-1, with D possibly TRBD1 on 6 matching bases. V lost 7 bases to trimming and J lost 8 bases, with 20 bases between them. Germline V gene sequence: CDR1 MNHEY, CDR2 SVGAGI. The CDR3 length is 14 residues. For the CDR3, the DNA is TGTGCCAGCACCAACCTGGGACAACCTCGGGAAGCTTTCTTT. Its translation is CASTNLGQPREAFF.

The genes are TRBV3-1 (or the pseudogene TRBV3-2) and TRBJ2-2, with unresolved D. CDR1 LGHDT and CDR2 YNNKEL come from the germline V gene (reference sequence). Trimming stripped 0 bases from V and 0 bases from J, with 8 bases between. The CDR3 loop spans 16 amino acids. CDR3 in DNA: TGTGCCAGCAGCCAAGATCTATACGCGAACACCGGGGAGCTGTTTTTT. Translation: CASSQDLYANTGELFF.

The chain uses TRBV5-1 and TRBJ1-1, with unresolved D. Germline CDR1 is SGHRS and CDR2 is YFSETQ. This CDR3 contains 14 residues. The germline V and J ends were trimmed by 6 bases and 4 bases, with 16 bases remaining between them. The CDR3 loop is CASTPAGLGTEAFF. The CDR3 coding sequence is TGCGCCAGCACCCCGGCGGGGTTGGGCACTGAAGCTTTCTTT.

The sample holds one count of this clone. The rearrangement joins TRBV7-9 to TRBJ1-5; possible D gene TRBD1, 6 bases. Trimming took off 5 bases at V and 7 bases at J, with 15 bases between the two ends. Germline V lookup: CDR1 SEHNR, CDR2 FQNEAQ (reference sequence). The CDR3 contains 14 residues. CDR3: CASSGQGREQPQHF. As DNA, the CDR3 is TGTGCCAGCAGCGGGCAGGGGCGTGAACAGCCCCAGCATTTT.

The CDR3 DNA reads as TGTGCCAGCAGTAGGGAAGCAGGGGCCAACGTCCTGACTTTC. Translated, it gives CASSREAGANVLTF. This chain connects TRBV2 to TRBJ2-6; D remains unclear. From germline, CDR1 is SNHLY and CDR2 FYNNEI. This CDR3 is 14 amino acids long. Trimming took off 5 bases at V and 4 bases at J, with 9 bases between the two ends.

The chain carries TRBV19 and TRBJ1-5; 8 positions match TRBD1. With 6 bases clipped from V and 0 bases from J, the junction kept 7 bases outside the gene matches. The germline V gene encodes CDR1 LNHDA and CDR2 SQIVND (reference sequence). This CDR3 has 16 residues. As DNA, the CDR3 is TGTGCCAGTAGGCAACAGGGGGGGCGTAGCAATCAGCCCCAGCATTTT. Amino acid sequence: CASRQQGGRSNQPQHF.

The chain has TRBV3-1 (or the pseudogene TRBV3-2) and TRBJ1-2; no definite D call. This CDR3 is built from 14 residues. CDR1 and CDR2 (germline): LGHDT, YNNKEL (reference sequence). The ends were cut back, 1 base at V and 4 bases at J, with 10 bases in the middle. Written as DNA, the CDR3 is TGTGCCAGCAGCCAAGGAGGCTCTTCCTATGGCTACACCTTC. It encodes CASSQGGSSYGYTF.

V gene TRBV5-1 combines with J gene TRBJ1-1, with TRBD1 matching over 9 bases. The CDR3 length is 16 residues. The V segment lost 0 bases and the J segment 1 base; nucleotides outside the gene matches: 4. CDR1 is SGHRS and CDR2 is YFSETQ in the germline V gene. CDR3 nucleotides: TGCGCCAGCAGCTTGGGAACGGGACAGGGGAACACTGAAGCTTTCTTT. Protein: CASSLGTGQGNTEAFF.

The chain links TRBV7-9 to TRBJ1-1; D ambiguous. The germline gives CDR1 SEHNR, CDR2 FQNEAQ (reference sequence). The CDR3 covers 15 residues. Trimming pared 1 base from V and 3 bases from J, leaving 12 bases between. CDR3 region: CASSLGGRSYTEAFF. CDR3 DNA sequence: TGTGCCAGCAGCTTAGGCGGCAGATCCTACACTGAAGCTTTCTTT.

CDR3 amino acids: CASSPGTSGYNEQFF. Here the CDR3 DNA reads TGTGCCAGCAGTCCCGGGACTAGCGGGTACAATGAGCAGTTCTTC. J is TRBJ2-1 and V is TRBV6-4; 12 positions match TRBD2. Germline V lookup: CDR1 MRHNA, CDR2 SNTAGT. There are 15 residues in the CDR3. J was trimmed by 4 bases and V by 5 bases; bases with no gene match: 3.

This chain joins TRBV11-2 and TRBJ2-7; TRBD1 matches 7 bases. From germline, CDR1 is SGHAT and CDR2 FQNNGV. With V trimmed by 5 bases and J by 0 bases, 7 bases remained unmatched. This CDR3 has 15 residues. The DNA for the CDR3 is TGTGCCAGCAGCCTAAACCGGGACAGCTCCTACGAGCAGTACTTC. It specifies CASSLNRDSSYEQYF.

The chain links TRBV7-8 to TRBJ2-7, with D perhaps matching TRBD2 (5 bases). Trimming cost V 2 bases and J 2 bases, with 16 bases left between them. The CDR3 length is 16 residues. The germline V gene has CDR1 SGHVS and CDR2 FQNEAQ. The CDR3 region is CASSLSNREITYEQYF. The CDR3 nucleotides read TGTGCCAGCAGCTTAAGTAATAGGGAGATTACCTACGAGCAGTACTTC.

The chain links TRBV11-3 to TRBJ2-1; no clear D gene. The CDR3 is made up of 13 amino acids. V lost 1 base and J 10 bases, leaving 11 bases between the germline ends. The germline V gene has CDR1 SGHNT and CDR2 YENEEA. The CDR3 DNA is TGTGCCAGCAGCTTAGGGCCGCAGAAAGAGCAGTTCTTC. Protein sequence: CASSLGPQKEQFF.

The gene calls are TRBV5-1 and TRBJ1-6, with D possibly being TRBD1 (6 bases). Germline CDR1 is SGHRS and CDR2 is YFSETQ. Trimming left V 3 bases short and J 9 bases short, with 13 bases between. The CDR3 has 14 residues. The CDR3 loop reads CASSSGQSASPLHF. CDR3 sequence (DNA): TGCGCCAGCAGCTCCGGACAGTCAGCTTCACCCCTCCACTTT.

This clone has only one observation. V usage is TRBV7-9 and J usage is TRBJ2-3, with D unclear. Trimming shortened V by 4 bases and J by 0 bases, and 8 bases separated the two germline ends. There are 14 residues in the CDR3. Per germline, CDR1 SEHNR and CDR2 FQNEAQ (reference sequence). CDR3 amino acids: CASSSSLSTDTQYF. The CDR3 DNA reads as TGTGCCAGCAGCTCGTCACTTAGCACAGATACGCAGTATTTT.

The genes are TRBV6-5 and TRBJ1-2, with 8 bases fitting TRBD1. V gave up 6 bases and J gave up 7 bases; unmatched junction bases: 13. This CDR3 comprises 15 residues. Germline lookup yields CDR1 MNHEY and CDR2 SVGAGI. CDR3: CASSSPRDRRIGYTF. The CDR3 DNA is TGTGCCAGCAGCTCTCCCCGGGACAGGAGGATTGGCTACACCTTC.

This chain uses TRBV4-1 with TRBJ2-1, with D tentatively TRBD2 (5 bases). Germline CDR1 MGHRA, CDR2 YSYEKL. Trimming removed 3 bases at V and 2 bases at J, with 14 bases between. The CDR3 consists of 16 residues. The chain's CDR3 is CASSHSSIKAYNEQFF. The CDR3 DNA is TGCGCCAGCAGCCATTCTAGCATTAAAGCCTACAATGAGCAGTTCTTC.

Sample share makes this clone large. The chain carries TRBV7-2 and TRBJ2-5, with 7 nucleotides matching TRBD2. V shed 5 bases and J 4 bases; nucleotides not matched to a gene: 7. The CDR3 is 14 residues long. Per the germline V gene, CDR1 is SGHTA and CDR2 is FQGNSA. CDR3 residues: CASSPDGGRETQYF. CDR3 nucleotides: TGTGCCAGCAGCCCCGACGGGGGGAGAGAGACCCAGTACTTC.

The chain combines TRBV6-6 with TRBJ2-1; 8 nucleotides line up with TRBD1. Trimming at V came to 7 bases and at J to 7 bases, leaving 9 bases not matched to a gene. CDR1 MNHNY and CDR2 SVGAGI come from the germline V gene (reference sequence). The CDR3 consists of 14 residues. Here the CDR3 DNA reads TGTGCCAGCACCGACAGGGGTAGGGGTAATGAGCAGTTCTTC. Amino acids: CASTDRGRGNEQFF.

This chain joins TRBV19 and TRBJ2-2; D gene unclear. Germline V gene data show CDR1 as LNHDA and CDR2 as SQIVND (reference sequence). The length of the CDR3 is 13 residues. The V end lost 3 bases, the J end lost 5 bases, and 7 bases lay between the germline ends. The CDR3 reads CASSISGTGELFF. DNA of the CDR3: TGTGCCAGTAGTATTTCCGGGACCGGGGAGCTGTTTTTT. The full variable domain, in which reference TRBV19 and TRBJ2-2 provide the parts outside the CDR3, is DGGITQSPKYLFRKEGQNVTLSCEQNLNHDAMYWYRQDPGQGLRLIYYSQIVNDFQKGDIAEGYSVSREKKESFPLTVTSAQKNPTAFYLCASSISGTGELFFGEGSRLTVL.

This chain joins TRBV4-1 and TRBJ2-7; a possible D gene is TRBD1 (5 bases). The germline gives CDR1 MGHRA, CDR2 YSYEKL. Trimming took 1 base from V and 6 from J, leaving 16 bases between them. This CDR3 comprises 15 residues. CDR3 in DNA: TGCGCCAGCAGCCAAGGCGCACAGGTATTTAGCGAGCAGTACTTC. Translation gives CASSQGAQVFSEQYF.

In this sample, this clone turned up a few times. This rearrangement joins TRBV5-1 to TRBJ2-1; D gene ambiguous. The germline V gene encodes CDR1 SGHRS and CDR2 YFSETQ. V gave up 4 bases and J gave up 4 bases, with 15 bases separating them. CDR3 length: 15 residues. CDR3 in DNA: TGCGCCAGCAGCCGGCCTACCGAGAGATACAATGAGCAGTTCTTC. Protein: CASSRPTERYNEQFF.

V usage is TRBV5-4 and J usage is TRBJ1-1, with 9 bases lining up with TRBD1. CDR3 length: 16 residues. J was trimmed by 1 base and V by 2 bases; bases with no gene match: 6. The germline V gene encodes CDR1 SGHNT and CDR2 YYREEE (reference sequence). The CDR3 DNA reads as TGTGCCAGCAGCTTTCGCCGGGGACAGGGGAACACTGAAGCTTTCTTT. This translates into CASSFRRGQGNTEAFF.